Listed below are T cell receptor beta chains from one sample, sequenced in a study of a mutant IDH1 vaccine in newly diagnosed glioma. These receptors lack a known antigen. The data were produced by immunoSEQ multiplex PCR, yet TCRdb's version contains in-frame clones alone and is incomplete. The data show 45,000 or so clones, around nine tenths seen once. The sample consisted of PBMCs, taken from a glioma patient whose treatment included an IDH1 peptide vaccine. These TCRs come from a woman aged 40 to 49 with glioma. Both conserved end residues are part of each CDR3. A D gene is named only where the DNA matches it firmly. Clone size is shown for a subset of rows, as once, few, many or a class of expanded clone.

size	V	D	J	CDR3	DNA
NA	TRBV21-1	NA	TRBJ2-7	CASKLAGVYEQYF	TGTGCCAGCAAGCTAGCGGGAGTTTACGAGCAGTACTTC
NA	TRBV5-1	NA	TRBJ2-3	CASSLGPGFSTDTQYF	TGCGCCAGCAGCTTAGGACCGGGATTTAGCACAGATACGCAGTATTTT
NA	TRBV19	NA	TRBJ1-2	CASSIAATGVYGYTF	TGTGCCAGTAGTATTGCAGCGACAGGCGTCTATGGCTACACCTTC
NA	TRBV7-9	NA	TRBJ1-2	CASSHDLGHNYGYTF	TGTGCCAGCAGCCATGACTTGGGACACAACTATGGCTACACCTTC
NA	TRBV4-2	TRBD1	TRBJ2-5	CASSTDRAVQETQYF	TGTGCCAGCAGCACAGACAGGGCGGTCCAAGAGACCCAGTACTTC
NA	TRBV30	NA	TRBJ1-5	CACSTGSNQPQHF	TGTGCCTGCAGTACAGGTAGCAATCAGCCCCAGCATTTT
once	TRBV2	NA	TRBJ1-2	CASSGDTSYGYTF	TGTGCCAGCAGTGGGGATACTAGCTATGGCTACACCTTC
once	TRBV25-1	NA	TRBJ2-7	CASSVLYEQYF	TGTGCCAGCAGTGTCCTCTACGAGCAGTACTTC
NA	TRBV7-2	NA	TRBJ1-1	CASSLQGPVSAAFF	TGTGCCAGCAGCTTACAGGGCCCAGTATCGGCAGCTTTCTTT
NA	TRBV5-4	TRBD1	TRBJ2-5	CASSSGQVQETQYF	TGTGCCAGCAGCTCGGGACAGGTCCAAGAGACCCAGTACTTC
NA	TRBV29-1	NA	TRBJ2-1	CSVVFWSSYNEQFF	TGCAGCGTTGTCTTCTGGAGCTCCTACAATGAGCAGTTCTTC
NA	TRBV4-1	NA	TRBJ2-7	CASSQDPWRPSSYEQYF	TGCGCCAGCAGCCAAGATCCATGGCGGCCCTCCTCCTACGAGCAGTACTTC
few	TRBV2	TRBD1	TRBJ1-4	CASSQYRGKSTEKLFF	TGTGCCAGCAGTCAATACAGGGGGAAGTCGACGGAAAAACTGTTTTTT
NA	TRBV5-6	TRBD1	TRBJ1-5	CASSRQQGTNQPQHF	TGTGCCAGCAGCCGGCAACAGGGGACCAATCAGCCCCAGCATTTT
once	TRBV11-3	NA	TRBJ2-2	CASSPNTGELFF	TGTGCCAGCAGCCCGAACACCGGGGAGCTGTTTTTT
NA	TRBV13	TRBD2	TRBJ2-7	CASSLDGRAPYEQYF	TGTGCCAGCAGCTTAGACGGGAGGGCCCCGTACGAGCAGTACTTC
NA	TRBV18	NA	TRBJ1-2	CASSSVQGADYGYTF	TGTGCCAGCTCCAGCGTACAGGGCGCGGACTATGGCTACACCTTC
NA	TRBV6-5	NA	TRBJ2-7	CASSYSIGGAYEQYF	TGTGCCAGCAGTTACTCCATCGGGGGTGCCTACGAGCAGTACTTC
NA	TRBV19	NA	TRBJ2-5	CASSIAPGRWETQYF	TGTGCCAGTAGTATAGCCCCCGGCCGATGGGAGACCCAGTACTTC
NA	TRBV2	TRBD1	TRBJ2-7	CASSGQGGIYEQYF	TGTGCCAGCAGTGGACAGGGGGGGATCTACGAGCAGTACTTC
NA	TRBV19	NA	TRBJ1-1	CASSVSMGDTEAFF	TGTGCCAGTAGTGTCTCTATGGGGGACACTGAAGCTTTCTTT
once	TRBV5-1	NA	TRBJ2-7	CASSLWGTVEGTYEQYF	TGCGCCAGCAGCTTGTGGGGGACGGTGGAAGGAACCTACGAGCAGTACTTC
NA	TRBV21-1	NA	TRBJ2-2	CASKVPGELFF	TGTGCCAGCAAAGTTCCCGGGGAGCTGTTTTTT
once	TRBV7-9	NA	TRBJ2-7	CASNPGGYEQYF	TGTGCCAGCAATCCTGGGGGCTACGAGCAGTACTTC
NA	TRBV5-5	TRBD2	TRBJ2-7	CASSSGLAGGPYEQYF	TGTGCCAGCAGCTCCGGACTAGCGGGAGGGCCATACGAGCAGTACTTC
NA	TRBV19	TRBD2	TRBJ2-1	CASSIRYPTSGTYNEQFF	TGTGCCAGTAGTATCCGCTACCCGACTAGCGGGACCTACAATGAGCAGTTCTTC
NA	TRBV10-3	TRBD1	TRBJ1-2	CATTGTGDYGYTF	TGTGCCACCACCGGGACAGGGGATTATGGCTACACCTTC
once	TRBV4-3	TRBD2	TRBJ2-2	CASSQDGTSSTGELFF	TGCGCCAGCAGCCAAGATGGGACTAGCAGCACCGGGGAGCTGTTTTTT
NA	TRBV6-6	NA	TRBJ2-5	CASSYRRAQETQYF	TGTGCCAGCAGTTACCGTCGTGCTCAAGAGACCCAGTACTTC
NA	TRBV7-8	NA	TRBJ1-5	CASSLGLGGAPQHF	TGTGCCAGCAGCTTAGGTCTGGGTGGGGCACCCCAGCATTTT
once	TRBV5-1	NA	TRBJ2-3	CASSLLNGDTDTQYF	TGCGCCAGCAGCTTGTTGAACGGCGACACAGATACGCAGTATTTT
NA	TRBV4-2	NA	TRBJ2-1	CASSPRGLADEQFF	TGTGCCAGCAGCCCGAGGGGGCTAGCGGATGAGCAGTTCTTC
NA	TRBV19	NA	TRBJ1-2	CASSIDTGTYGYTF	TGTGCCAGTAGTATAGATACAGGGACCTATGGCTACACCTTC